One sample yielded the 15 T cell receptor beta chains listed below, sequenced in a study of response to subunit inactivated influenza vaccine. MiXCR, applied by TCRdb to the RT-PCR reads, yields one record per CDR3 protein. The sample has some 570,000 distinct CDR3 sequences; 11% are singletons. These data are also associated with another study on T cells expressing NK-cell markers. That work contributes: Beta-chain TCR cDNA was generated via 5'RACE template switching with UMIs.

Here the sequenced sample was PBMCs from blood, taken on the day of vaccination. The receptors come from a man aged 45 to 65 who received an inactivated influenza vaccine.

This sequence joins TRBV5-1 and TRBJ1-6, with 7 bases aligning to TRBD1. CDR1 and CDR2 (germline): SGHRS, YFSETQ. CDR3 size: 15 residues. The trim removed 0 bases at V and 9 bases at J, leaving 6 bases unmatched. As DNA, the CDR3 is TGCGCCAGCAGCTTGGACACGACAGGGAGTTCACCCCTCCACTTT. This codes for CASSLDTTGSSPLHF.

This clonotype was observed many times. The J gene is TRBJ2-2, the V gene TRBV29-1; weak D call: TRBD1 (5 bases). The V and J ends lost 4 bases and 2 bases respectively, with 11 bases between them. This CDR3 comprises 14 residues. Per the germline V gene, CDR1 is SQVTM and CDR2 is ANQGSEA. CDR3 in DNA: TGCAGCGTTGGTTACAGGACCAACACCGGGGAGCTGTTTTTT. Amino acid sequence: CSVGYRTNTGELFF.

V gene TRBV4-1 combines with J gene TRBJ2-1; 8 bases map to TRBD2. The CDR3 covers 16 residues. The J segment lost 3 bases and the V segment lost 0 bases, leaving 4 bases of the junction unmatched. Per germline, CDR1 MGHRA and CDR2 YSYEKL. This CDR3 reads CASSQEVSGVYNEQFF. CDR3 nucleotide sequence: TGCGCCAGCAGCCAAGAGGTTAGCGGGGTCTACAATGAGCAGTTCTTC.

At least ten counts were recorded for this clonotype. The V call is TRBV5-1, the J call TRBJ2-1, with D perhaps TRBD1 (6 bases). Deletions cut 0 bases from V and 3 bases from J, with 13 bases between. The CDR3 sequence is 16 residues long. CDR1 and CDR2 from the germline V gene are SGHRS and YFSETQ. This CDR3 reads CASSLGNRAGYNEQFF. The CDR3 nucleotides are TGCGCCAGCAGCTTGGGAAACAGGGCGGGCTACAATGAGCAGTTCTTC.

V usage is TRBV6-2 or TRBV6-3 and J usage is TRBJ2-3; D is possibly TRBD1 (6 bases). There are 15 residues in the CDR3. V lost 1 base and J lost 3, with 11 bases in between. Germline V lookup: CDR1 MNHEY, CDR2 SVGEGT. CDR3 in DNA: TGTGCCAGCAGTTACTGGCAGGGGAGTACAGATACGCAGTATTTT. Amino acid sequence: CASSYWQGSTDTQYF.

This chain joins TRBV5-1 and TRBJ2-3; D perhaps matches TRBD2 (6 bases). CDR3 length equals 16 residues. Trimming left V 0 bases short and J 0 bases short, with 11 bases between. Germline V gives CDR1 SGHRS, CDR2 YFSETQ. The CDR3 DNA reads TGCGCCAGCAGCTTGGCCGGGGGTTGGAGCACAGATACGCAGTATTTT. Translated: CASSLAGGWSTDTQYF. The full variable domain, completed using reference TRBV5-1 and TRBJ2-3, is KAGVTQTPRYLIKTRGQQVTLSCSPISGHRSVSWYQQTPGQGLQFLFEYFSETQRNKGNFPGRFSGRQFSNSRSEMNVSTLELGDSALYLCASSLAGGWSTDTQYFGPGTRLTVL.

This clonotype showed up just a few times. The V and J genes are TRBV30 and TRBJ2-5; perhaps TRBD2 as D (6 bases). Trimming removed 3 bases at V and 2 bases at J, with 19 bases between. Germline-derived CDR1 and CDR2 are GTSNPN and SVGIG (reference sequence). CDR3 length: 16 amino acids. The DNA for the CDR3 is TGTGCCTGGAGGTCAAAGGAGGGGCGACAGCAAGAGACCCAGTACTTC. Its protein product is CAWRSKEGRQQETQYF.

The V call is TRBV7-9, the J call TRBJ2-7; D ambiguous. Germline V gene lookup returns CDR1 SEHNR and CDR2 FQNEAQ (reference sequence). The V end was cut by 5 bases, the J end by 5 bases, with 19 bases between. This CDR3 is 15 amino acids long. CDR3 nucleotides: TGTGCCAGCAGCGCCGCACGTGGTGGGGTTCACGAGCAGTACTTC. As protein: CASSAARGGVHEQYF.

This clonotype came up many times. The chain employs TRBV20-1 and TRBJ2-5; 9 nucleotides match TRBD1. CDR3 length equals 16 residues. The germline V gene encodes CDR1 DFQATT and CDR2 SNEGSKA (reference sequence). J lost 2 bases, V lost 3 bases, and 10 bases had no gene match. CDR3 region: CSARDRDRAPQETQYF. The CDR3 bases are TGCAGTGCTAGGGACCGGGACAGGGCCCCACAAGAGACCCAGTACTTC.

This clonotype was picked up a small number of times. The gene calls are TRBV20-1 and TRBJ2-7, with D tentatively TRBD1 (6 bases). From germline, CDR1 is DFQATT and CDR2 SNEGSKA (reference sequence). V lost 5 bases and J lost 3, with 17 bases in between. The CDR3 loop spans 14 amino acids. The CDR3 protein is CSALGQRIFYEQYF. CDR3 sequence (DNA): TGCAGTGCTTTGGGACAAAGGATTTTCTACGAGCAGTACTTC.

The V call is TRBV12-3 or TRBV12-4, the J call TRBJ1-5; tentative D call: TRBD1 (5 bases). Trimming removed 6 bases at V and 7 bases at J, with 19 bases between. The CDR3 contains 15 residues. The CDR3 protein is CASRGGAGQRQPQHF. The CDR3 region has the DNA TGTGCCAGCAGGGGAGGAGCAGGGCAAAGACAGCCCCAGCATTTT.

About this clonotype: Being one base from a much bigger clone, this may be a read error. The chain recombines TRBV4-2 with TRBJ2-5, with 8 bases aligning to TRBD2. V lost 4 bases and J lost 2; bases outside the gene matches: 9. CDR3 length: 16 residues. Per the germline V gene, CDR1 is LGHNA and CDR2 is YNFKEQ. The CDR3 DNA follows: TGTGCCAGCAGCCTAGTTTCCAGCGGGGGTCAAGAGACCCAGTACTTC. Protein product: CASSLVSSGGQETQYF.

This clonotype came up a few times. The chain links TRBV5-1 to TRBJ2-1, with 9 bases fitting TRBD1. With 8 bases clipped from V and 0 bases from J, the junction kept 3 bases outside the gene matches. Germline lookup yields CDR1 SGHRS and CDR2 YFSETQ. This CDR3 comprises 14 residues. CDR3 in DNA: TGCGCCAGTTACAGGGGGCACTCCTACAATGAGCAGTTCTTC. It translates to CASYRGHSYNEQFF.

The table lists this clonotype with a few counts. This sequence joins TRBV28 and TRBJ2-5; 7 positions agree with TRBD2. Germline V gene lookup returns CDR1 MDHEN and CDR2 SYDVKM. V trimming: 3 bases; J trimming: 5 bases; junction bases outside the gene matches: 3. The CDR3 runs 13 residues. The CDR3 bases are TGTGCCAGCAGTTTGAGCGGGACGGAGACCCAGTACTTC. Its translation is CASSLSGTETQYF. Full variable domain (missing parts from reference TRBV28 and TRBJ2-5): DVKVTQSSRYLVKRTGEKVFLECVQDMDHENMFWYRQDPGLGLRLIYFSYDVKMKEKGDIPEGYSVSREKKERFSLILESASTNQTSMYLCASSLSGTETQYFGPGTRLLVL.

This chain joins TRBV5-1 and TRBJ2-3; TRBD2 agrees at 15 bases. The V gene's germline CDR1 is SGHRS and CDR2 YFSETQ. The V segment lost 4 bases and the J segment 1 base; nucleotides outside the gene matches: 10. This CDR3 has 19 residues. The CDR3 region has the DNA TGCGCCAGCAGCCCCTTAGGACTAGCGGGGGGGCCCCGCACAGATACGCAGTATTTT. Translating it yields CASSPLGLAGGPRTDTQYF.